This T cell receptor beta chain was recovered during a study of blood T cells in healthy people across ages. Overall study findings and caveats: Fewer expanded clones and more diversity marked long-lived versus aged donors. The authors considered diversity estimates from one million T cells to be underestimates. A strong correlation between TCR beta diversity and naive T cell percentage was seen.

The people who gave samples were healthy Caucasians from Russia, aged roughly 6 to 90. This clonotype was picked up a small number of times. Its antigen is still unknown. The junction departs from germline at one end; a sequencing error may be responsible. This CDR3 spans 14 amino acids. The germline V gene has CDR1 LGHNA and CDR2 YSLEER. For the second PCR, which ran for 7 to 11 cycles, a sample-barcoded 5' primer and a J-beta primer mix were used. MiXCR, run by TCRdb on the 5' RACE reads, gives a single entry per CDR3 protein. The table records just over 800,000 distinct CDR3 sequences, under 80% of them present only once.

This rearrangement joins TRBV4-3 to TRBJ1-4; D ambiguous. Source material: blood. The TCR originated in a man aged 25 to 40 in good health. The CDR3: CASSQGQSNEKLFF. In DNA, the CDR3 is TGCGCCAGCAGTCAAGGGCAGTCTAATGAAAAACTGTTTTTT.